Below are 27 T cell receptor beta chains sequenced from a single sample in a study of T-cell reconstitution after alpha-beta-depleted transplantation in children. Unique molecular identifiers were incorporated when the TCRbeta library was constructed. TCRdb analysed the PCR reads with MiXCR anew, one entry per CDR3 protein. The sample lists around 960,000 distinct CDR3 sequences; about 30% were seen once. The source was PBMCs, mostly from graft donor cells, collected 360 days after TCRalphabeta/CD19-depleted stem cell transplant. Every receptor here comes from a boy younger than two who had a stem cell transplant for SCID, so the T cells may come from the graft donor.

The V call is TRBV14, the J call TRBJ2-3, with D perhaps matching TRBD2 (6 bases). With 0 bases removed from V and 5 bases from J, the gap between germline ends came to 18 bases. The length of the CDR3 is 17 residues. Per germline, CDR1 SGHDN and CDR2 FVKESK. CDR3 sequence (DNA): TGTGCCAGCAGCCAAGATCATATGCGGGGCGGCATAGATACGCAGTATTTT. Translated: CASSQDHMRGGIDTQYF.

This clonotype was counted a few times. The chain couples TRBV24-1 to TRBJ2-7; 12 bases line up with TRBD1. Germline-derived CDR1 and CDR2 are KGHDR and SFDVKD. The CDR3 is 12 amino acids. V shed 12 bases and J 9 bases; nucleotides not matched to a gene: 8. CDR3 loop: CAYRDRGPRQYF. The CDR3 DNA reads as TGTGCCTACCGGGACAGGGGGCCAAGGCAGTACTTC.

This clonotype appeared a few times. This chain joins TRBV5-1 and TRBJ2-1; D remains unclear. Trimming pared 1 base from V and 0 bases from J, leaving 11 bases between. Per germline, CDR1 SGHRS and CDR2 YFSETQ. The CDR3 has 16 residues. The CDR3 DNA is TGCGCCAGCAGCTTGTCCCGTTCTAGCTCCTACAATGAGCAGTTCTTC. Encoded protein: CASSLSRSSSYNEQFF.

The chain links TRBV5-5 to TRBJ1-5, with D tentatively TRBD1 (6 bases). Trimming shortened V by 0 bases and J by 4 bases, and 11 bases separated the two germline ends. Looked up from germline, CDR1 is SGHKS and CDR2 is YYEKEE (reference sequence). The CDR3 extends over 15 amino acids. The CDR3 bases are TGTGCCAGCAGCTTGGTGGGGGCGAGAAATCAGCCCCAGCATTTT. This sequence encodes CASSLVGARNQPQHF.

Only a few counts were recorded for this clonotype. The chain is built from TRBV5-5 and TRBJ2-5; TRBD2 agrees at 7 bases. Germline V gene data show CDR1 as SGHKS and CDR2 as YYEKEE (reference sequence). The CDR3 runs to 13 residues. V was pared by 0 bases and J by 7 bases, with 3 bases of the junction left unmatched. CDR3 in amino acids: CASSLGGEGTQYF. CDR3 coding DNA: TGTGCCAGCAGCTTGGGAGGGGAGGGGACCCAGTACTTC. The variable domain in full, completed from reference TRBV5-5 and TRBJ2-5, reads DAGVTQSPTHLIKTRGQQVTLRCSPISGHKSVSWYQQVLGQGPQFIFQYYEKEERGRGNFPDRFSARQFPNYSSELNVNALLLGDSALYLCASSLGGEGTQYFGPGTRLLVL.

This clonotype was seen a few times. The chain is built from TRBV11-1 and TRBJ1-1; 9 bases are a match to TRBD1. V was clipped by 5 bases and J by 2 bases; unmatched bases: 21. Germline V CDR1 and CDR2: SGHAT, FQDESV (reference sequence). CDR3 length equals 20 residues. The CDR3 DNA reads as TGTGCCAGCAGCACAGGGGGCCGGGGTCGTTCGCCTTGGGTAAACACTGAAGCTTTCTTT. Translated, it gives CASSTGGRGRSPWVNTEAFF.

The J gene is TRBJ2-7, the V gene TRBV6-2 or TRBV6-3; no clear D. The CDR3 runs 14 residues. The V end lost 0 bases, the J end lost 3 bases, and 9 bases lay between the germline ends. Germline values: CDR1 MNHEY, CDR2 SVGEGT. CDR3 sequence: CASSYSGLHYEQYF. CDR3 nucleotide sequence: TGTGCCAGCAGTTACTCGGGTTTGCACTACGAGCAGTACTTC.

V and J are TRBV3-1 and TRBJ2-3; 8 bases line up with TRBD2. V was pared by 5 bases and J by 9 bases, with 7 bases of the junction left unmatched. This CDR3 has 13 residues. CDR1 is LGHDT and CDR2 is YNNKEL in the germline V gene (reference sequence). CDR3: CASSETSEGTQYF. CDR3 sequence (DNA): TGTGCCAGCAGCGAGACTAGCGAGGGCACGCAGTATTTT.

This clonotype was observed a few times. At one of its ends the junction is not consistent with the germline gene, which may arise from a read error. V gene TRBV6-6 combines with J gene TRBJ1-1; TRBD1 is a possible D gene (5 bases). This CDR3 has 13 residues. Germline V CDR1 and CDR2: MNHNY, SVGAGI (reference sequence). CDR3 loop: CASSYLQGPQSLF. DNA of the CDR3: TGTGCCAGCAGTTATCTGCAGGGCCCTCAATCTCTCTTT.

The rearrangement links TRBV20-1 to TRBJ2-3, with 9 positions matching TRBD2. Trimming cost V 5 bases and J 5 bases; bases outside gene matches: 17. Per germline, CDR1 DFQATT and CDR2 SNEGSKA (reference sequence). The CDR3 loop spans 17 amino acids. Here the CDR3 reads CSAQPPLGGGARDTQYF. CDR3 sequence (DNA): TGCAGTGCTCAGCCCCCATTGGGCGGGGGGGCTAGAGATACGCAGTATTTT.

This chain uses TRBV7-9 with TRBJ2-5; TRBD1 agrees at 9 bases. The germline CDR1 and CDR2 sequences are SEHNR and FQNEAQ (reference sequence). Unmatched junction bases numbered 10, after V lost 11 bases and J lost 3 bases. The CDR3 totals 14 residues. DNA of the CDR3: TGTGCCCACAGGACGGGACAGGGCGAAGAGACCCAGTACTTC. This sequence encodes CAHRTGQGEETQYF.

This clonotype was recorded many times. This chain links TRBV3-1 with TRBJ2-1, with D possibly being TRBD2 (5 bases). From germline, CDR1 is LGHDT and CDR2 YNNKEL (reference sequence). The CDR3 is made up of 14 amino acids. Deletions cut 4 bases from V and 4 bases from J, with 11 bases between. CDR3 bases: TGTGCCAGCAGCCCTCTGAGAGGGTACAATGAGCAGTTCTTC. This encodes CASSPLRGYNEQFF.

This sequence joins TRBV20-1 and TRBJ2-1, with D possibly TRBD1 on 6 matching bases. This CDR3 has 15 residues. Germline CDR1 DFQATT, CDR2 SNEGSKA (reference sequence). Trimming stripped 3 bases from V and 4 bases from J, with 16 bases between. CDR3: CSASGQGNLYNEQFF. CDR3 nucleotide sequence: TGCAGTGCTAGTGGTCAGGGGAACTTATACAATGAGCAGTTCTTC.

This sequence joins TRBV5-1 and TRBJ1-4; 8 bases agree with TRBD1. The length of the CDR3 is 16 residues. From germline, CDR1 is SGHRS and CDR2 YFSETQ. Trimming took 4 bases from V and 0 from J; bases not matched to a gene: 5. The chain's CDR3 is CASSAGQEATNEKLFF. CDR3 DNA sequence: TGCGCCAGCAGCGCGGGACAGGAGGCAACTAATGAAAAACTGTTTTTT. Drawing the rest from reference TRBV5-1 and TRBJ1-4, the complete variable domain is KAGVTQTPRYLIKTRGQQVTLSCSPISGHRSVSWYQQTPGQGLQFLFEYFSETQRNKGNFPGRFSGRQFSNSRSEMNVSTLELGDSALYLCASSAGQEATNEKLFFGSGTQLSVL.

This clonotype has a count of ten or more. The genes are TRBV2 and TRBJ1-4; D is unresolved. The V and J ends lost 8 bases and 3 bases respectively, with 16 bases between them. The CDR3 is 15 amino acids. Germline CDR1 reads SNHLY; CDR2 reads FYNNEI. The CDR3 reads CASRAIGVPNEKLFF. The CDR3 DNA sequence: TGTGCCAGCCGGGCGATCGGAGTTCCTAATGAAAAACTGTTTTTT.

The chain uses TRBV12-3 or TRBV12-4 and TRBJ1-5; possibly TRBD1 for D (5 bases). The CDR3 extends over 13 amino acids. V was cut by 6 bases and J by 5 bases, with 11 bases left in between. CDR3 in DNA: TGTGCCAGCAGCGTTGACAGCTATCAGCCCCAGCATTTT. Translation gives CASSVDSYQPQHF.

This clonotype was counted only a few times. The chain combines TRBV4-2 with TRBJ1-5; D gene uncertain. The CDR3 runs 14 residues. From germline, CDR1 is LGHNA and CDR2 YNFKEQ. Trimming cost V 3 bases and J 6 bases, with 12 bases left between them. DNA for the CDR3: TGTGCCAGCAGCCATCAGGAGGGCACTCAGCCCCAGCATTTT. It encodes CASSHQEGTQPQHF.

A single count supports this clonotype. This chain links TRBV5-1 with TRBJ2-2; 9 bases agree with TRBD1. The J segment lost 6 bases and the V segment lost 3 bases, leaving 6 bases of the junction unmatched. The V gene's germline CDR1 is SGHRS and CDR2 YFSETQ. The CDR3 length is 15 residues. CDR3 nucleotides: TGCGCCAGCAGCTCCGGGACAGGGAGATCCGGGGAGCTGTTTTTT. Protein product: CASSSGTGRSGELFF.

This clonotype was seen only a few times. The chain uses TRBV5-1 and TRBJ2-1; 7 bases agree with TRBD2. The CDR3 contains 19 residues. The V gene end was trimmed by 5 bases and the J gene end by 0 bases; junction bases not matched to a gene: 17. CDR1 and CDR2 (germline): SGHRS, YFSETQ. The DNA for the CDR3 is TGCGCCAGCAGTCCAAGTCCAGCGGGGCTCCCTATCTCCTACAATGAGCAGTTCTTC. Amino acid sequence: CASSPSPAGLPISYNEQFF.

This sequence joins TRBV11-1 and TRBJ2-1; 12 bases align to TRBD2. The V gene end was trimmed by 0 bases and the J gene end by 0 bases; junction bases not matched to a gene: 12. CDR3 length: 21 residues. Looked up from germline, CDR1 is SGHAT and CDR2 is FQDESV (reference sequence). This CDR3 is CASSLAILAGGLPSSYNEQFF. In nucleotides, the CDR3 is TGTGCCAGCAGCTTAGCGATCCTAGCGGGGGGGCTTCCTAGCTCCTACAATGAGCAGTTCTTC.

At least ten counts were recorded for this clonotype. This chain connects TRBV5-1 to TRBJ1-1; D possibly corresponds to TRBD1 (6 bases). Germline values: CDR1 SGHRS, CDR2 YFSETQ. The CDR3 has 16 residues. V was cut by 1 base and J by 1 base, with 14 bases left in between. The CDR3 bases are TGCGCCAGCAGCTTGATCGGGGGCGCAAAGAACACTGAAGCTTTCTTT. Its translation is CASSLIGGAKNTEAFF.

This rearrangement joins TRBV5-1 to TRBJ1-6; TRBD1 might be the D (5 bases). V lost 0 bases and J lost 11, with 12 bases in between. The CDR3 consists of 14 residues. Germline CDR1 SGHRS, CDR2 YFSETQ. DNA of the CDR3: TGCGCCAGCAGCTTGGGACCGGCGGGGGCACCCCTCCACTTT. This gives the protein CASSLGPAGAPLHF. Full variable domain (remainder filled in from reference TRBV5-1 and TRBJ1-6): KAGVTQTPRYLIKTRGQQVTLSCSPISGHRSVSWYQQTPGQGLQFLFEYFSETQRNKGNFPGRFSGRQFSNSRSEMNVSTLELGDSALYLCASSLGPAGAPLHFGNGTRLTVT.

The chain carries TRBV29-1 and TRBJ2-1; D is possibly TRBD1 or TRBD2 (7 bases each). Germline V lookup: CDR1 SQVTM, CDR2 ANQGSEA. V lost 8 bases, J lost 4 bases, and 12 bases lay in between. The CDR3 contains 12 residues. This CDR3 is CSLRGGYNEQFF. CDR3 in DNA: TGCAGCCTCAGGGGGGGGTACAATGAGCAGTTCTTC.

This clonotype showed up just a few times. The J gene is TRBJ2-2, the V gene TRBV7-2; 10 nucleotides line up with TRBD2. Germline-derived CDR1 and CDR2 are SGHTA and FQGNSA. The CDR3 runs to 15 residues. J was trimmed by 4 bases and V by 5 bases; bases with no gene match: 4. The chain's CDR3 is CASSPGLAFTGELFF. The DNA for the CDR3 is TGTGCCAGCAGCCCGGGACTAGCGTTCACCGGGGAGCTGTTTTTT.

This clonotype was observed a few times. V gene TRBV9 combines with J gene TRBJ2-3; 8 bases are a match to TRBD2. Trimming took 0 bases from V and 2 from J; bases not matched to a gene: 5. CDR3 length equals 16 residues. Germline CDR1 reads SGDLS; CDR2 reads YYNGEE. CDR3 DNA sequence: TGTGCCAGCAGCGTAGCGGGGGGGCCCCTCACAGATACGCAGTATTTT. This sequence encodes CASSVAGGPLTDTQYF.

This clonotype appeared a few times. The CDR3 here is CASSLTTANYGYTF. The CDR3 DNA reads TGCGCCAGCAGCCTCACGACAGCCAACTATGGCTACACCTTC. The chain uses TRBV5-1 and TRBJ1-2, with D perhaps TRBD1 (5 bases). Germline V gives CDR1 SGHRS, CDR2 YFSETQ. The CDR3 spans 14 residues. The V and J ends lost 4 bases and 2 bases respectively, with 12 bases between them.

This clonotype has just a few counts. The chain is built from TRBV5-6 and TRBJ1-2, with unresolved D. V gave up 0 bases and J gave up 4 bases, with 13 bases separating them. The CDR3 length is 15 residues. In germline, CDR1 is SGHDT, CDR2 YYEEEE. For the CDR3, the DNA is TGTGCCAGCAGCTTGGCTGGAGGGCCCCTCTATGGCTACACCTTC. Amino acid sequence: CASSLAGGPLYGYTF.